The 22 T cell receptor beta chains given below trace back to one sample, sequenced in a study of long-term antiretroviral therapy in people with HIV. Sequencing relied on immunoSEQ assay v3.0, run at survey level. Profiled with immunoSEQ multiplex PCR; TCRdb holds only in-frame clones, not every one. The repertoire holds about 28,000 clones, with around 96% as singletons. Source: unsorted PBMCs, taken about 6.6 years after starting antiretroviral therapy. The receptors were gathered from a man aged 30 to 39 with HIV.

This clone came up once. V gene TRBV6-6 combines with J gene TRBJ1-1; D is unresolved. Germline-derived CDR1 and CDR2 are MNHNY and SVGAGI (reference sequence). Trimming left V 2 bases short and J 5 bases short, with 9 bases between. The CDR3 runs 13 residues. The CDR3 DNA follows: TGTGCCAGCAGTTACAGGCCGGAAACTGAAGCTTTCTTT. Translated, it gives CASSYRPETEAFF.

This chain joins TRBV4-3 and TRBJ2-6; no clear D. The CDR3 covers 16 residues. Germline lookup yields CDR1 LGHNA and CDR2 YSLEER. V shed 4 bases and J shed 2 bases, with 12 bases lying between them. The CDR3 DNA follows: TGCGCCAGCAGCCGAGATTCGGCGGCTGGGGCCAACGTCCTGACTTTC. Protein sequence: CASSRDSAAGANVLTF.

The rearrangement links TRBV7-8 to TRBJ2-1; 8 positions agree with TRBD2. The V segment lost 4 bases and the J segment 8 bases; nucleotides outside the gene matches: 25. Germline loops: CDR1 SGHVS, CDR2 FQNEAQ. This CDR3 region has 20 residues. CDR3 in DNA: TGTGCCAGCAGCTCTCTGGGGCCGGGGTCCGAAAGCGGGAGTTGGGATGAGCAGTTCTTC. This sequence encodes CASSSLGPGSESGSWDEQFF. Variable domain in full (rest from reference TRBV7-8 and TRBJ2-1): GAGVSQSPRYKVAKRGQDVALRCDPISGHVSLFWYQQALGQGPEFLTYFQNEAQLDKSGLPSDRFFAERPEGSVSTLKIQRTQQEDSAVYLCASSSLGPGSESGSWDEQFFGPGTRLTVL.

The chain joins TRBV29-1 to TRBJ2-5; no clear D. Trimming removed 7 bases at V and 5 bases at J, with 11 bases between. The CDR3 runs 11 residues. The germline V gene has CDR1 SQVTM and CDR2 ANQGSEA. CDR3 nucleotide sequence: TGCAGCGCTATGAGATCGGAGACCCAGTACTTC. Its translation: CSAMRSETQYF.

The V and J genes are TRBV15 and TRBJ2-5, with 8 nucleotides matching TRBD2. This CDR3 is 18 amino acids long. In germline, CDR1 is LNHNV, CDR2 YYDKDF (reference sequence). V shed 0 bases, J shed 5 bases, and the junction held 14 bases outside the gene matches. The CDR3 DNA reads as TGTGCCACCAGCAGAGATCCCTGGGGCGGGACTAGTGGGGAGACCCAGTACTTC. Encoded protein: CATSRDPWGGTSGETQYF. Full variable domain (outside the CDR3, taken from reference TRBV15 and TRBJ2-5): DAMVIQNPRYQVTQFGKPVTLSCSQTLNHNVMYWYQQKSSQAPKLLFHYYDKDFNNEADTPDNFQSRRPNTSFCFLDIRSPGLGDTAMYLCATSRDPWGGTSGETQYFGPGTRLLVL.

This clone appeared once. The chain's CDR3 is CASSFSLGVPYNEQFF. The CDR3 DNA is TGTGCCAGCAGCTTTTCCCTCGGAGTCCCCTACAATGAGCAGTTCTTC. The chain joins TRBV11-2 to TRBJ2-1; D is unclear. The V and J ends lost 3 bases and 2 bases respectively, with 14 bases between them. CDR1 is SGHAT and CDR2 is FQNNGV in the germline V gene. This CDR3 is built from 16 residues. Variable domain in full (rest from reference TRBV11-2 and TRBJ2-1): EAGVAQSPRYKIIEKRQSVAFWCNPISGHATLYWYQQILGQGPKLLIQFQNNGVVDDSQLPKDRFSAERLKGVDSTLKIQPAKLEDSAVYLCASSFSLGVPYNEQFFGPGTRLTVL.

The chain employs TRBV11-2 and TRBJ1-3; D not certain. Looked up from germline, CDR1 is SGHAT and CDR2 is FQNNGV. Trimming left V 4 bases short and J 1 base short, with 2 bases between. The CDR3 totals 12 residues. The CDR3 loop reads CASSWSGNTIYF. In nucleotides, the CDR3 is TGTGCCAGCAGCTGGTCTGGAAACACCATATATTTT.

This chain joins TRBV9 and TRBJ1-2; D is unresolved. The CDR3 loop spans 14 amino acids. Germline loops: CDR1 SGDLS, CDR2 YYNGEE. V dropped 1 base and J dropped 4 bases, with 11 bases sitting between them. This CDR3 reads CASSVRGGGYGYTF. The CDR3 DNA reads TGTGCCAGCAGCGTACGGGGAGGAGGCTATGGCTACACCTTC. Drawing the rest from reference TRBV9 and TRBJ1-2, the complete variable domain is DSGVTQTPKHLITATGQRVTLRCSPRSGDLSVYWYQQSLDQGLQFLIQYYNGEERAKGNILERFSAQQFPDLHSELNLSSLELGDSALYFCASSVRGGGYGYTFGSGTRLTVV.

The rearrangement links TRBV4-1 to TRBJ2-7, with TRBD2 as a possible D gene (5 bases). Per the germline V gene, CDR1 is MGHRA and CDR2 is YSYEKL. The V gene lost 6 bases and the J gene lost 7 bases, with 19 bases spanning the gap. The CDR3 has 14 amino acids. The CDR3 spells CASRSRGEVGEQYF. CDR3 sequence (DNA): TGCGCCAGCAGGTCCCGGGGAGAGGTAGGGGAGCAGTACTTC.

The chain carries TRBV9 and TRBJ2-2, with a possible D match to TRBD2 (6 bases). The CDR3 loop spans 15 amino acids. Germline-derived CDR1 and CDR2 are SGDLS and YYNGEE. Trimming stripped 7 bases from V and 1 base from J, with 14 bases between. The CDR3 DNA reads as TGTGCCAGCTCACGAGTCGGGGGGAACACCGGGGAGCTGTTTTTT. It codes for CASSRVGGNTGELFF.

The chain links TRBV29-1 to TRBJ1-1, with D unclear. V was shortened by 5 bases and J by 3 bases, with 10 bases between the two germline ends. CDR3 length: 12 amino acids. CDR1 SQVTM and CDR2 ANQGSEA come from the germline V gene. The DNA for the CDR3 is TGCAGCGTTCTCGGGATTTACACTGAAGCTTTCTTT. Translated: CSVLGIYTEAFF.

The chain employs TRBV6-5 and TRBJ1-2; D is uncertain. V was shortened by 10 bases and J by 2 bases, with 11 bases between the two germline ends. The germline CDR1 and CDR2 sequences are MNHEY and SVGAGI. CDR3 size: 12 residues. The CDR3 reads CATKRSNYGYTF. The CDR3 nucleotides read TGTGCCACTAAGCGGAGCAACTATGGCTACACCTTC.

CDR3 in amino acids: CASSERKGFSYNEQFF. CDR3 nucleotide sequence: TGTGCCAGCAGTGAACGTAAAGGGTTCTCCTACAATGAGCAGTTCTTC. This chain uses TRBV25-1 with TRBJ2-1; D uncertain. The germline V gene encodes CDR1 MGHDK and CDR2 SYGVNS. CDR3 size: 16 residues. The germline V and J ends were trimmed by 2 bases and 0 bases, with 11 bases remaining between them.

The V and J genes are TRBV11-2 and TRBJ2-1; D is unclear. Deletions cut 0 bases from V and 5 bases from J, with 8 bases between. CDR1 is SGHAT and CDR2 is FQNNGV in the germline V gene. This CDR3 region has 14 residues. The CDR3 region has the DNA TGTGCCAGCAGCTTAGATCAAGGGCACAATGAGCAGTTCTTC. This sequence encodes CASSLDQGHNEQFF.

The CDR3 reads CASSLEGGNNEKLFF. In DNA form, the CDR3 reads TGTGCCAGCAGCTTAGAGGGGGGAAATAATGAAAAACTGTTTTTT. V gene TRBV7-9 combines with J gene TRBJ1-4, with D maybe TRBD1 (6 bases). The CDR3 runs to 15 residues. Germline V CDR1 and CDR2: SEHNR, FQNEAQ (reference sequence). The V gene lost 1 base and the J gene lost 4 bases, with 10 bases spanning the gap.

J is TRBJ2-7 and V is TRBV4-1, with TRBD1 matching over 10 bases. CDR1 is MGHRA and CDR2 is YSYEKL in the germline V gene. V shed 1 base and J 3 bases; nucleotides not matched to a gene: 0. CDR3 length: 14 amino acids. CDR3 amino acids: CASSQGDRGYEQYF. The CDR3 nucleotides read TGCGCCAGCAGCCAAGGGGACAGGGGCTACGAGCAGTACTTC.

The chain links TRBV10-3 to TRBJ1-5; 9 positions match TRBD1. CDR1 and CDR2 from the germline V gene are ENHRY and SYGVKD. The CDR3 covers 16 residues. After removal of 4 bases from V and 0 bases from J, the junction contained 4 bases not matched to a gene. CDR3 protein: CAISVGTGNSNQPQHF. The CDR3 region has the DNA TGTGCCATCAGTGTTGGGACAGGGAATAGCAATCAGCCCCAGCATTTT.

A single count supports this clone. The chain recombines TRBV13 with TRBJ1-4; 8 bases are shared with TRBD1. CDR3 length: 14 amino acids. Germline trimming cut 5 bases from V and 3 bases from J; bases unmatched to any gene: 2. Germline V lookup: CDR1 PRHDT, CDR2 FYEKMQ (reference sequence). This chain's CDR3 is CASSIRGPNEKLFF. For the CDR3, the DNA is TGTGCCAGCAGCATCAGGGGGCCTAATGAAAAACTGTTTTTT. The full variable domain, in which reference TRBV13 and TRBJ1-4 provide the parts outside the CDR3, is AAGVIQSPRHLIKEKRETATLKCYPIPRHDTVYWYQQGPGQDPQFLISFYEKMQSDKGSIPDRFSAQQFSDYHSELNMSSLELGDSALYFCASSIRGPNEKLFFGSGTQLSVL.

This sequence joins TRBV20-1 and TRBJ2-5; tentatively, D is TRBD1 (5 bases). The CDR3 loop spans 11 amino acids. Per germline, CDR1 DFQATT and CDR2 SNEGSKA (reference sequence). V was pared by 0 bases and J by 12 bases, with 11 bases between. The CDR3 loop is CSARDRAGKYF. CDR3 DNA: TGCAGTGCTAGAGATCGGGCAGGGAAGTACTTC.

The chain joins TRBV5-5 to TRBJ1-1, with D unclear. The CDR3 has 15 amino acids. The germline V and J ends were trimmed by 3 bases and 8 bases, with 20 bases remaining between them. CDR1 is SGHKS and CDR2 is YYEKEE in the germline V gene (reference sequence). This CDR3 is CASSWAVGTGWEAFF. DNA for the CDR3: TGTGCCAGCAGCTGGGCGGTAGGTACGGGTTGGGAAGCTTTCTTT.

The chain combines TRBV6-5 with TRBJ2-7; weak D call: TRBD2 (5 bases). Trimming cost V 11 bases and J 3 bases, with 17 bases left between them. The CDR3 totals 13 residues. Germline V gives CDR1 MNHEY, CDR2 SVGAGI. The CDR3 nucleotides read TGTGCCGCAGGACTTCGGCCGGGCTACGAGCAGTACTTC. It is translated as CAAGLRPGYEQYF.

This chain links TRBV2 with TRBJ2-5; 8 nucleotides match TRBD2. V lost 2 bases to trimming and J lost 5 bases; unmatched junction nucleotides: 4. The CDR3 contains 14 residues. Germline V gene lookup returns CDR1 SNHLY and CDR2 FYNNEI. The CDR3 loop is CASSERTSPETQYF. Written as DNA, the CDR3 is TGTGCCAGCAGTGAAAGGACTAGCCCGGAGACCCAGTACTTC. Based on the CDR3 plus reference TRBV2 and TRBJ2-5, the full variable domain is EPEVTQTPSHQVTQMGQEVILRCVPISNHLYFYWYRQILGQKVEFLVSFYNNEISEKSEIFDDQFSVERPDGSNFTLKIRSTKLEDSAMYFCASSERTSPETQYFGPGTRLLVL.